Here is one TCR beta chain with its context. These data are taken from a study of blood T cell repertoires in COVID-19. Study at large: Samples of COVID-19 (acute and convalescent) were obtained from the United States, Italy and Spain.

Trimming removed 4 bases from V and 3 bases from J, with 12 bases in between. Per germline, CDR1 SQVTM and CDR2 ANQGSEA. This CDR3 has 13 residues. Authors' methods: Reference gene primer amplification gave nucleated cell count estimates. Repertoires were generated with immunoSEQ multiplex PCR, while TCRdb's copy carries only in-frame clones and drops some. The V and J calls and clone size come from that table; D and trimming were worked out from the DNA. Among a few hundred thousand clones listed, 70% to 90% were seen once. What was sequenced was peripheral blood. The source of this sequence is a human donor in a cohort sampled during active COVID-19. J is TRBJ2-5 and V is TRBV29-1, with D perhaps matching TRBD1 (5 bases). CDR3 nucleotides: TGCAGCGTTGTAGTGACAGTAGAAGAGACCCAGTACTTC. Encoded protein: CSVVVTVEETQYF. The full variable domain, its missing parts supplied by reference TRBV29-1 and TRBJ2-5, is SAVISQKPSRDICQRGTSLTIQCQVDSQVTMMFWYRQQPGQSLTLIATANQGSEATYESGFVIDKFPISRPNLTFSTLTVSNMSPEDSSIYLCSVVVTVEETQYFGPGTRLLVL.